A single sample is the source of the 20 T cell receptor beta chains below, sequenced in a study of blood T cell repertoires in COVID-19 (dated by TCRdb to the early 2020s). The library was produced with the immunoSEQ multiplex PCR assay. Sourced from immuneACCESS, this table was stored by TCRdb with only in-frame sequences that have V and J called. A share of the clones is absent; for the studies checked, an unresolved V gene accounts for under half, and the remainder has no known explanation. For this sample the table gives 150,000 to 180,000 clones, of which roughly 84% were detected only once. The ten largest clones represent 12% of the sample. Sequenced input: peripheral blood. The source is a woman in her sixties with COVID-19, enrolled during active disease.

The chain combines TRBV29-1 with TRBJ1-5, with a weak D call TRBD1 (6 bases). The CDR3 loop spans 13 amino acids. Per germline, CDR1 SQVTM and CDR2 ANQGSEA. V dropped 1 base and J dropped 4 bases, with 8 bases sitting between them. CDR3 residues: CSVEGGLNQPQHF. DNA of the CDR3: TGCAGCGTTGAAGGGGGGCTTAATCAGCCCCAGCATTTT.

The chain links TRBV5-1 to TRBJ1-4; 11 positions agree with TRBD1. The CDR3 is 16 amino acids. After removal of 1 base from V and 4 bases from J, the junction contained 3 bases not matched to a gene. Germline CDR1 reads SGHRS; CDR2 reads YFSETQ. CDR3: CASSLLDRGLNEKLFF. The CDR3 DNA is TGCGCCAGCAGCTTGTTGGACAGGGGGCTTAATGAAAAACTGTTTTTT. Looking up the rest from reference TRBV5-1 and TRBJ1-4 gives the full variable domain: KAGVTQTPRYLIKTRGQQVTLSCSPISGHRSVSWYQQTPGQGLQFLFEYFSETQRNKGNFPGRFSGRQFSNSRSEMNVSTLELGDSALYLCASSLLDRGLNEKLFFGSGTQLSVL.

With respect to this clone: Other DNA variants within this sample encode the same CDR3. The chain couples TRBV12-3 or TRBV12-4 to TRBJ1-5, with 9 bases identical to TRBD1. The CDR3 runs to 13 residues. Trimming at V came to 6 bases and at J to 4 bases, leaving 1 base not matched to a gene. The CDR3 spells CASRGTGNQPQHF. CDR3 nucleotides: TGTGCCAGCAGGGGGACAGGGAATCAGCCCCAGCATTTT.

The J gene is TRBJ2-1, the V gene TRBV5-4; 8 bases match TRBD2. Germline values: CDR1 SGHNT, CDR2 YYREEE (reference sequence). Unmatched junction bases numbered 5, after V lost 4 bases and J lost 2 bases. The CDR3 sequence is 15 residues long. CDR3 sequence: CASSLPGGAYNEQFF. As DNA, the CDR3 is TGTGCCAGCAGCCTGCCGGGGGGGGCCTACAATGAGCAGTTCTTC.

This clone showed up many times. The rearrangement uses TRBV9 and TRBJ1-1, with D uncertain. This CDR3 spans 18 amino acids. V was cut by 0 bases and J by 4 bases, with 22 bases left in between. Germline values: CDR1 SGDLS, CDR2 YYNGEE. CDR3 DNA: TGTGCCAGCAGCGTAGATTGGACGACGGGAGCTAGAACCACTGAAGCTTTCTTT. Translating gives CASSVDWTTGARTTEAFF.

This clone was seen once. J is TRBJ2-5 and V is TRBV5-1; D unresolved. Germline loops: CDR1 SGHRS, CDR2 YFSETQ. Trimming left V 2 bases short and J 1 base short, with 9 bases between. The CDR3 totals 14 residues. The CDR3 region is CASSFQTSQETQYF. The CDR3 DNA is TGCGCCAGCAGCTTCCAGACTTCCCAAGAGACCCAGTACTTC.

This chain's CDR3 is CASSLTRTTHTEAFF. The CDR3 nucleotides read TGTGCCAGCAGCTTAACTCGGACAACCCACACTGAAGCTTTCTTT. The chain joins TRBV7-3 to TRBJ1-1; a possible D gene is TRBD1 (5 bases). This CDR3 is 15 amino acids long. CDR1 and CDR2 from the germline V gene are SGHTA and FQGTGA. Trimming took 0 bases from V and 3 from J, leaving 11 bases between them.

The chain couples TRBV24-1 to TRBJ2-3; tentative D call: TRBD1 (5 bases). V shed 1 base and J shed 3 bases, with 7 bases lying between them. The V gene's germline CDR1 is KGHDR and CDR2 SFDVKD. The CDR3 has 14 residues. The CDR3 DNA reads TGTGCCACCAGTGATTTACAGGCGACAGATACGCAGTATTTT. This codes for CATSDLQATDTQYF.

The rearrangement links TRBV5-1 to TRBJ1-2; TRBD1 might be the D (5 bases). The CDR3 runs to 14 residues. CDR1 and CDR2 (germline): SGHRS, YFSETQ. V lost 3 bases to trimming and J lost 2 bases, with 11 bases between them. CDR3 DNA: TGCGCCAGCAGCTGGACATCCTCCAACTATGGCTACACCTTC. It specifies CASSWTSSNYGYTF.

As concerns this clone: Other DNA sequences in this specimen translate into the identical CDR3. This chain links TRBV5-1 with TRBJ1-5; tentative D call: TRBD1 (6 bases). V shed 0 bases and J shed 1 base, with 8 bases lying between them. The CDR3 spans 15 residues. Germline CDR1 is SGHRS and CDR2 is YFSETQ. The CDR3 protein is CASSLGGQSNQPQHF. In DNA, the CDR3 is TGCGCCAGCAGCTTGGGGGGGCAGAGCAATCAGCCCCAGCATTTT.

This clone was observed a single time. This chain links TRBV19 with TRBJ1-4; 9 bases match TRBD1. Germline-derived CDR1 and CDR2 are LNHDA and SQIVND (reference sequence). Trimming cost V 8 bases and J 3 bases; bases outside gene matches: 4. The CDR3 is 14 residues long. The CDR3 region has the DNA TGTGCCAGTCGGGACAGGGCTGCTAATGAAAAACTGTTTTTT. Translated, it gives CASRDRAANEKLFF.

The rearrangement joins TRBV5-8 to TRBJ1-1; 8 nucleotides align to TRBD1. The CDR3 runs 17 residues. With 1 base clipped from V and 5 bases from J, the junction kept 13 bases outside the gene matches. CDR1 SGHTS and CDR2 YDEGEE come from the germline V gene. This chain's CDR3 is CASSLKKTGGMGTEAFF. CDR3 sequence (DNA): TGTGCCAGCAGCTTGAAGAAAACAGGGGGAATGGGGACTGAAGCTTTCTTT.

The V gene is TRBV7-2, the J gene TRBJ1-5, with a tentative D call TRBD1 (6 bases). The CDR3 length is 15 residues. V was pared by 3 bases and J by 2 bases, with 11 bases between. Germline V gene sequence: CDR1 SGHTA, CDR2 FQGNSA. The CDR3 DNA reads as TGTGCCAGCAGCTTTTTCCCAGGGGGCAATCAGCCCCAGCATTTT. It encodes CASSFFPGGNQPQHF. Full variable domain (rest looked up from reference TRBV7-2 and TRBJ1-5): GAGVSQSPSNKVTEKGKDVELRCDPISGHTALYWYRQSLGQGLEFLIYFQGNSAPDKSGLPSDRFSAERTGGSVSTLTIQRTQQEDSAVYLCASSFFPGGNQPQHFGDGTRLSIL.

This clone occurred once. As DNA, the CDR3 is TGTGCCAGCACCCCGGGAAGCGGCCAAGCTTTCTTT. Amino acids: CASTPGSGQAFF. The V gene is TRBV12-3 or TRBV12-4, the J gene TRBJ1-1; D uncertain. V dropped 7 bases and J dropped 9 bases, with 15 bases sitting between them. The CDR3 runs to 12 residues.

This chain joins TRBV29-1 and TRBJ1-1, with D possibly matching TRBD1 (5 bases). The CDR3 has 12 residues. The V end was cut by 4 bases, the J end by 1 base, with 7 bases between. Germline V gene sequence: CDR1 SQVTM, CDR2 ANQGSEA. This CDR3 reads CSVARANTEAFF. CDR3 DNA sequence: TGCAGCGTTGCCAGGGCGAACACTGAAGCTTTCTTT.

The V call is TRBV7-9, the J call TRBJ1-5, with 12 bases lining up with TRBD1. The CDR3 has 16 residues. The germline CDR1 and CDR2 sequences are SEHNR and FQNEAQ (reference sequence). With 0 bases clipped from V and 7 bases from J, the junction kept 4 bases outside the gene matches. As DNA, the CDR3 is TGTGCCAGCAGCTTAGCGGGACAGGGGGCAGGGCAGCCCCAGCATTTT. Encoded protein: CASSLAGQGAGQPQHF.

J is TRBJ2-1 and V is TRBV19; no clear D. CDR1 and CDR2 (germline): LNHDA, SQIVND (reference sequence). V lost 6 bases and J lost 1, with 13 bases in between. There are 15 residues in the CDR3. The CDR3 reads CASSPEQQSYNEQFF. In nucleotides, the CDR3 is TGTGCCAGTAGCCCGGAACAGCAGTCCTACAATGAGCAGTTCTTC.

The chain joins TRBV5-4 to TRBJ1-1; D gene ambiguous. CDR3 length equals 15 residues. V was cut by 5 bases and J by 2 bases, with 16 bases left in between. Germline lookup yields CDR1 SGHNT and CDR2 YYREEE (reference sequence). The CDR3 coding sequence is TGTGCCAGCAGTCGCCGCTTGGTCACAAACACTGAAGCTTTCTTT. Protein: CASSRRLVTNTEAFF.

This clone was seen a few times. The gene calls are TRBV14 and TRBJ1-2; 7 bases match TRBD1. Per the germline V gene, CDR1 is SGHDN and CDR2 is FVKESK. V was clipped by 5 bases and J by 4 bases; unmatched bases: 16. There are 17 residues in the CDR3. The chain's CDR3 is CASSERSTGSRIYGYTF. DNA of the CDR3: TGTGCCAGCAGCGAAAGATCGACAGGGAGTCGGATCTATGGCTACACCTTC.

The chain links TRBV7-8 to TRBJ1-1; TRBD1 aligns across 9 bases. J lost 0 bases, V lost 5 bases, and 7 bases had no gene match. CDR3 length: 16 amino acids. Germline V gene lookup returns CDR1 SGHVS and CDR2 FQNEAQ. CDR3 nucleotide sequence: TGTGCCAGCAGCGCACCGGGACAGGGATTGAACACTGAAGCTTTCTTT. Amino acid sequence: CASSAPGQGLNTEAFF.